This T cell receptor beta chain was recovered during a study of graft-versus-host responses after intestinal transplantation. Looking at the study overall: The study gave all recipients anti-thymocyte globulin induction, then tacrolimus and steroids for 2 to 3 years.

Study-wide findings and caveats: Across patients carrying graft-donor T cell macrochimerism, allografts held high graft-versus-host to host-versus-graft clonal ratios. GvH clones detected in recipient marrow included some appearing first in ileum or blood. Peak circulating GvH clone levels tracked with early post-transplant HvG declines.

The CDR3 consists of 11 residues. Germline values: CDR1 DFQATT, CDR2 SNEGSKA (reference sequence). The V end was cut by 8 bases, the J end by 7 bases, with 12 bases between. The table came from immunoSEQ multiplex PCR; TCRdb's copy has only in-frame clones and leaves some out. This table holds about 25,000 clones, roughly 78% found once. Regarding this clone: Its specificity is unknown.

Source: unstimulated CD8+ T cells sorted from spleen or lymph node cells, taken before transplant. The sequence came from a human donor who was the organ donor for an intestinal transplant. The chain carries TRBV20-1 and TRBJ1-5; no firm D call. Here the CDR3 reads CSRLQPQPQHF. The CDR3 DNA is TGCAGTCGACTGCAACCCCAGCCCCAGCATTTT.